This T cell receptor beta chain stems from a study of blood T cells in healthy people across ages. Then a second PCR, running roughly 6 to 11 cycles, was carried out with a sample-barcoded 5' primer and a J-beta primer mix. Samples each returned at least 3 million CDR3-containing paired-end reads. TCRdb used MiXCR to reprocess the 5' RACE reads, holding one entry per CDR3 protein. The table includes around 800,000 distinct CDR3 sequences, about 55% detected once. There are a few counts of this clonotype. Staff drew ten milliliters of peripheral blood from each donor. Each sample provided at least 5 micrograms of extracted total RNA. This clonotype originated in a man older than 75 in good health. Sequencing was done on a sample of blood.

CDR3 sequence: CASSLSASSYEQYF. In nucleotides, the CDR3 is TGTGCCAGCAGTTTATCGGCTAGCTCCTACGAGCAGTACTTC. The V gene is TRBV28, the J gene TRBJ2-7; no clear D gene. Germline V gene sequence: CDR1 MDHEN, CDR2 SYDVKM. Trimming shortened V by 1 base and J by 0 bases, and 7 bases separated the two germline ends. The CDR3 runs to 14 residues.